The 17 T cell receptor beta chains in this list originate from one sample, sequenced in a study of human T cells and chemical hapten exposure. Specified time point: patch test 1, 2 weeks after DPC sensitization. Regarding treatment: therapeutic diphenylcyclopropenone sensitization with weekly scalp DPC. MiXCR, applied by TCRdb to the RACE reads, yields one record per CDR3 protein. The sample records some 380,000 distinct CDR3 sequences, roughly 4.8% being singletons. Sample: whole blood, taken in connection with sensitization to the hapten diphenylcyclopropenone (DPC). These receptors originate from a woman in her fifties or sixties with alopecia areata. Some clones in this sample may be carry-over from other donors' samples.

This sequence joins TRBV24-1 and TRBJ1-5, with unresolved D. Trimming left V 0 bases short and J 9 bases short, with 5 bases between. Per germline, CDR1 KGHDR and CDR2 SFDVKD. This CDR3 region has 12 residues. CDR3 loop: CATSDLGWPQHF. Here the CDR3 DNA reads TGTGCCACCAGTGATTTGGGTTGGCCCCAGCATTTT.

This clonotype was observed a few times. The genes are TRBV4-2 and TRBJ1-5; possibly TRBD1 for D (5 bases). The CDR3 extends over 16 amino acids. Looked up from germline, CDR1 is LGHNA and CDR2 is YNFKEQ. V lost 5 bases and J 5 bases, leaving 19 bases between the germline ends. CDR3 DNA: TGTGCCAGCAGCGACGGTTCCGGGGCGATGCATCAGCCCCAGCATTTT. Its protein is CASSDGSGAMHQPQHF.

The chain combines TRBV20-1 with TRBJ2-2; 7 nucleotides align to TRBD1. The germline V gene has CDR1 DFQATT and CDR2 SNEGSKA (reference sequence). V was clipped by 0 bases and J by 4 bases; unmatched bases: 8. The CDR3 has 16 residues. The CDR3 protein is CSARDLRGSGTGELFF. CDR3 DNA sequence: TGCAGTGCTAGAGACCTCAGGGGGTCGGGCACCGGGGAGCTGTTTTTT.

This clonotype has more than one count but fewer than ten. V usage is TRBV29-1 and J usage is TRBJ2-3; D remains ambiguous. The V end was cut by 7 bases, the J end by 6 bases, with 8 bases between. Germline V gene data show CDR1 as SQVTM and CDR2 as ANQGSEA. This CDR3 spans 10 amino acids. Here the CDR3 DNA reads TGCAGCGGACGTGGGGATACGCAGTATTTT. Translated, it gives CSGRGDTQYF.

The chain combines TRBV7-6 with TRBJ2-1; D possibly corresponds to TRBD2 (5 bases). CDR1 SGHVS and CDR2 FNYEAQ come from the germline V gene. Trimming removed 5 bases from V and 2 bases from J, with 16 bases in between. This CDR3 spans 16 amino acids. Here the CDR3 reads CASSPIEAEAYNEQFF. The CDR3 DNA reads as TGTGCCAGCAGCCCGATAGAAGCGGAGGCCTACAATGAGCAGTTCTTC.

In its sample, this clonotype was seen many times. The chain uses TRBV6-5 and TRBJ2-1, with TRBD2 identical over 9 bases. The CDR3 is made up of 16 amino acids. V lost 0 bases, J lost 9 bases, and 9 bases stayed unmatched. Germline V gene sequence: CDR1 MNHEY, CDR2 SVGAGI. DNA for the CDR3: TGTGCCAGCAGTTACTCCGGCGGGAGGGGTTGGGGTGAGCAGTTCTTC. Amino acids: CASSYSGGRGWGEQFF.

A few counts support this clonotype. V usage is TRBV7-2 and J usage is TRBJ2-3; no firm D call. Germline values: CDR1 SGHTA, CDR2 FQGNSA. This CDR3 is 15 amino acids long. With 7 bases removed from V and 0 bases from J, the gap between germline ends came to 14 bases. The CDR3 spells CASIWALRSTDTQYF. DNA for the CDR3: TGTGCCAGCATCTGGGCCCTTCGTAGCACAGATACGCAGTATTTT.

The sample holds a few counts of this clonotype. The chain carries TRBV9 and TRBJ2-6; D is perhaps TRBD1 (5 bases). The CDR3 extends over 16 amino acids. The germline V gene has CDR1 SGDLS and CDR2 YYNGEE. Trimming removed 3 bases at V and 2 bases at J, with 12 bases between. DNA of the CDR3: TGTGCCAGCAGCGGGGGATCGGACACTGGGGCCAACGTCCTGACTTTC. Translation gives CASSGGSDTGANVLTF.

The CDR3 coding sequence is TGCGCCAGCAGCCTCCCGCACCTAACCAACTATGGCTACACCTTC. It specifies CASSLPHLTNYGYTF. V and J are TRBV5-1 and TRBJ1-2; D is ambiguous. The length of the CDR3 is 15 residues. Germline assignment: CDR1 SGHRS and CDR2 YFSETQ. V lost 4 bases and J 2 bases, leaving 15 bases between the germline ends.

This clonotype showed up many times. The V and J genes are TRBV3-1 and TRBJ1-1; no firm D call. V dropped 0 bases and J dropped 1 base, with 6 bases sitting between them. Germline V CDR1 and CDR2: LGHDT, YNNKEL (reference sequence). CDR3 length: 14 amino acids. CDR3 sequence: CASSQDGGNTEAFF. The CDR3 bases are TGTGCCAGCAGCCAAGATGGCGGGAACACTGAAGCTTTCTTT.

This clonotype was seen a handful of times. CDR3 region: CASSPRVSGGVTDTQYF. The CDR3 DNA sequence: TGCGCCAGCAGCCCTAGAGTCAGCGGGGGGGTCACAGATACGCAGTATTTT. The genes are TRBV5-1 and TRBJ2-3; 10 bases match TRBD2. The CDR3 has 17 amino acids. The V segment lost 4 bases and the J segment 2 bases; nucleotides outside the gene matches: 10. Germline CDR1 SGHRS, CDR2 YFSETQ.

This clonotype was found many times. The chain is built from TRBV11-2 and TRBJ2-3; D uncertain. The V and J ends lost 5 bases and 9 bases respectively, with 9 bases between them. Germline CDR1 reads SGHAT; CDR2 reads FQNNGV. The CDR3 contains 11 residues. The CDR3 sequence is CASSQDPTQYF. Written as DNA, the CDR3 is TGTGCCAGCAGCCAAGACCCAACGCAGTATTTT.

In this sample, this clonotype turned up many times. V is TRBV7-9 and J is TRBJ2-7; D is possibly TRBD2 (5 bases). V was shortened by 4 bases and J by 3 bases, with 7 bases between the two germline ends. Germline CDR1 SEHNR, CDR2 FQNEAQ (reference sequence). This CDR3 spans 12 amino acids. The CDR3 region is CASSYGLYEQYF. CDR3 in DNA: TGTGCCAGCAGCTACGGACTCTACGAGCAGTACTTC.

This clonotype was counted ten times or more. The chain is built from TRBV5-1 and TRBJ2-1; D gene uncertain. Deletions cut 7 bases from V and 0 bases from J, with 14 bases between. The CDR3 extends over 15 amino acids. Germline lookup yields CDR1 SGHRS and CDR2 YFSETQ. DNA for the CDR3: TGCGCCAGCTTAAGGTCCCCGGGCTCCTACAATGAGCAGTTCTTC. Its translation is CASLRSPGSYNEQFF.

This clonotype was seen a few times. The chain recombines TRBV6-2 or TRBV6-3 with TRBJ1-2; tentatively, D is TRBD1 (5 bases). Trimming cost V 6 bases and J 0 bases, with 14 bases left between them. Germline assignment: CDR1 MNHEY and CDR2 SVGEGT. This CDR3 is built from 15 residues. CDR3 amino acids: CASSPWDGSNYGYTF. The CDR3, as DNA: TGTGCCAGCAGCCCATGGGACGGTTCTAACTATGGCTACACCTTC.

This clonotype was recorded many times. This chain links TRBV28 with TRBJ1-5, with TRBD1 identical over 7 bases. The junction had 12 bases not matched to a gene; V was cut back by 3 bases and J by 4 bases. The length of the CDR3 is 17 residues. Germline assignment: CDR1 MDHEN and CDR2 SYDVKM. The CDR3 is CASSFSDRAEWNQPQHF. The CDR3 coding sequence is TGTGCCAGCAGTTTTAGTGACAGGGCTGAATGGAATCAGCCCCAGCATTTT.

Ten or more counts support this clonotype. The chain joins TRBV5-1 to TRBJ1-1; a weak D match, TRBD1 (5 bases). The CDR3 has 15 amino acids. Trimming cost V 4 bases and J 4 bases, with 17 bases left between them. Per germline, CDR1 SGHRS and CDR2 YFSETQ. CDR3 sequence: CASSTSQGGSTEAFF. The CDR3 nucleotides read TGCGCCAGCAGCACCTCTCAGGGAGGTAGCACTGAAGCTTTCTTT.